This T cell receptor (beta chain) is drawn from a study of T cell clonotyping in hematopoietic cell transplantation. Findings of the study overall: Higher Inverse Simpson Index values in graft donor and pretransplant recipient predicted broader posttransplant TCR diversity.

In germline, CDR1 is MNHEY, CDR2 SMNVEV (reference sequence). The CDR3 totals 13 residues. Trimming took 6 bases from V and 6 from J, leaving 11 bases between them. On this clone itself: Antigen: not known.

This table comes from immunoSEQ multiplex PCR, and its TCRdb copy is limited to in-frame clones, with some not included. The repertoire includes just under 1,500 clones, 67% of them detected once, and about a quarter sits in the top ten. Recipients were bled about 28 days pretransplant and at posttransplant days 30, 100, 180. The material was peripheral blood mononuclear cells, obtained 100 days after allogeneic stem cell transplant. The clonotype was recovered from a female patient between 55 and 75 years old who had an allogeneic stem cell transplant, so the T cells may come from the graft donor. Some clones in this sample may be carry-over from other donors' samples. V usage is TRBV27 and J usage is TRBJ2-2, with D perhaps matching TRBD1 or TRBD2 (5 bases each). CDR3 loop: CASSLEGSGELFF. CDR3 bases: TGTGCCAGCAGCCTCGAGGGGTCCGGGGAGCTGTTTTTT.